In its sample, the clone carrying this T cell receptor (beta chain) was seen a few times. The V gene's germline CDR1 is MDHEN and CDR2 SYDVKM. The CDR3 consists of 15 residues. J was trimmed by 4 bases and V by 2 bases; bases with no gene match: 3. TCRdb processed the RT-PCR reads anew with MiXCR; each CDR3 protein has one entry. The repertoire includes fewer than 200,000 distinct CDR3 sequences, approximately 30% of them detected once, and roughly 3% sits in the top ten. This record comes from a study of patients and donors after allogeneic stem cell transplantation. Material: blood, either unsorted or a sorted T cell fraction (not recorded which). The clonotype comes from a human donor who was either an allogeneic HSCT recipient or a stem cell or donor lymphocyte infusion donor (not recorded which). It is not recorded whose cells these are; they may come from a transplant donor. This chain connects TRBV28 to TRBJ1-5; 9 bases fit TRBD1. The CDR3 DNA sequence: TGTGCCAGCAGTTTAGGGACAGGGCTTAATCAGCCCCAGCATTTT. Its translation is CASSLGTGLNQPQHF. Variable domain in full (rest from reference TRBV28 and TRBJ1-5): DVKVTQSSRYLVKRTGEKVFLECVQDMDHENMFWYRQDPGLGLRLIYFSYDVKMKEKGDIPEGYSVSREKKERFSLILESASTNQTSMYLCASSLGTGLNQPQHFGDGTRLSIL.